This entry lists 25 T cell receptor beta chains sequenced from one sample in a study of blood T cell repertoires in COVID-19. TCRdb's table, derived via immunoSEQ multiplex PCR, lists solely in-frame clones and lacks some. This table holds about 230,000 clones, roughly 84% found once. What was sequenced was peripheral blood. These receptors came from a man aged 40-50 years with acute or convalescent COVID-19.

The genes are TRBV2 and TRBJ2-3; D may be TRBD2 (5 bases). Germline CDR1 is SNHLY and CDR2 is FYNNEI. The CDR3 is 15 residues long. The V gene lost 4 bases and the J gene lost 2 bases, with 13 bases spanning the gap. The CDR3, as DNA: TGTGCCAGCAGTGCAGGATTCGGGGTCACAGATACGCAGTATTTT. Translation: CASSAGFGVTDTQYF.

The rearrangement joins TRBV5-6 to TRBJ1-6; D is ambiguous. The germline V gene has CDR1 SGHDT and CDR2 YYEEEE. The CDR3 is 14 amino acids. Between the trimmed V and J ends, which lost 0 bases and 5 bases, there was a span of 6 bases. The CDR3 sequence is CASSLARNNSPLHF. CDR3 bases: TGTGCCAGCAGCTTGGCCAGGAATAATTCACCCCTCCACTTT.

This chain uses TRBV30 with TRBJ1-1, with a weak D call TRBD1 (5 bases). The CDR3 contains 13 residues. The germline gives CDR1 GTSNPN, CDR2 SVGIG (reference sequence). With 4 bases removed from V and 4 bases from J, the gap between germline ends came to 13 bases. CDR3 protein: CAWTGQRGTEAFF. The DNA of the CDR3 is TGTGCCTGGACAGGGCAAAGAGGCACTGAAGCTTTCTTT.

The CDR3 protein is CSVDDGGTAYGYTF. The CDR3, as DNA: TGCAGCGTTGATGACGGGGGTACGGCCTATGGCTACACCTTC. V gene TRBV29-1 combines with J gene TRBJ1-2, with D maybe TRBD1 (5 bases). Germline V CDR1 and CDR2: SQVTM, ANQGSEA. The CDR3 has 14 residues. V was pared by 3 bases and J by 4 bases, with 15 bases between.

A word on this clone: Other nucleotide sequences in the sample specify the same CDR3. The V and J genes are TRBV5-1 and TRBJ1-2; no clear D gene. The CDR3 runs to 13 residues. The V gene's germline CDR1 is SGHRS and CDR2 YFSETQ. The V end was cut by 4 bases, the J end by 5 bases, with 12 bases between. The CDR3 protein is CASSLDGGYGYTF. The CDR3 region has the DNA TGCGCCAGCAGCCTGGACGGAGGATATGGCTACACCTTC.

The chain joins TRBV7-9 to TRBJ1-2, with 8 bases aligning to TRBD1. Germline V gene data show CDR1 as SEHNR and CDR2 as FQNEAQ (reference sequence). V was clipped by 2 bases and J by 0 bases; unmatched bases: 2. The CDR3 covers 15 residues. DNA for the CDR3: TGTGCCAGCAGCTTACCACAGGGGGCTAACTATGGCTACACCTTC. The encoded protein is CASSLPQGANYGYTF. The full variable domain, rest sourced from reference TRBV7-9 and TRBJ1-2, is DTGVSQNPRHKITKRGQNVTFRCDPISEHNRLYWYRQTLGQGPEFLTYFQNEAQLEKSRLLSDRFSAERPKGSFSTLEIQRTEQGDSAMYLCASSLPQGANYGYTFGSGTRLTVV.

The DNA for the CDR3 is TGCGCCAGCAGCTTGAATACCGGGACTAGCGGGACCGAGCAGTACTTC. Protein product: CASSLNTGTSGTEQYF. This chain connects TRBV5-1 to TRBJ2-7, with 13 bases matching TRBD2. Germline CDR1 is SGHRS and CDR2 is YFSETQ. V shed 1 base, J shed 6 bases, and the junction held 7 bases outside the gene matches. The CDR3 covers 16 residues.

This clone has just a few counts. J is TRBJ2-7 and V is TRBV30, with a possible D match to TRBD2 (5 bases). V lost 4 bases, J lost 3 bases, and 19 bases lay in between. The CDR3 totals 15 residues. CDR1 and CDR2 from the germline V gene are GTSNPN and SVGIG (reference sequence). For the CDR3, the DNA is TGTGCCTGGACCGTAGGGAGAGGGTACATCTACGAGCAGTACTTC. As protein: CAWTVGRGYIYEQYF.

This chain connects TRBV6-5 to TRBJ1-1, with D perhaps matching TRBD1 (6 bases). The ends were cut back, 5 bases at V and 2 bases at J, with 12 bases in the middle. CDR1 and CDR2 from the germline V gene are MNHEY and SVGAGI. The CDR3 runs 14 residues. CDR3 region: CASSNLQGNTEAFF. The CDR3, as DNA: TGTGCCAGCAGTAACTTACAGGGCAACACTGAAGCTTTCTTT.

This sequence joins TRBV7-9 and TRBJ1-1; possible D gene TRBD1, 6 bases. The germline V gene has CDR1 SEHNR and CDR2 FQNEAQ (reference sequence). V dropped 1 base and J dropped 5 bases, with 14 bases sitting between them. The length of the CDR3 is 15 residues. The CDR3 DNA is TGTGCCAGCAGCTTAGGGCAGGTGAGGGGGACTGAAGCTTTCTTT. Translation: CASSLGQVRGTEAFF.

The J gene is TRBJ2-7, the V gene TRBV7-2; TRBD1 aligns across 7 bases. Looked up from germline, CDR1 is SGHTA and CDR2 is FQGNSA. The V gene end was trimmed by 5 bases and the J gene end by 2 bases; junction bases not matched to a gene: 6. CDR3 length: 14 amino acids. CDR3 loop: CASSARQGPYEQYF. The CDR3 DNA reads as TGTGCCAGCAGCGCACGACAGGGTCCCTACGAGCAGTACTTC. Drawing the rest from reference TRBV7-2 and TRBJ2-7, the complete variable domain is GAGVSQSPSNKVTEKGKDVELRCDPISGHTALYWYRQSLGQGLEFLIYFQGNSAPDKSGLPSDRFSAERTGGSVSTLTIQRTQQEDSAVYLCASSARQGPYEQYFGPGTRLTVT.

V usage is TRBV18 and J usage is TRBJ1-4; TRBD1 might be the D (5 bases). In germline, CDR1 is KGHSH, CDR2 LQKENI. The CDR3 extends over 14 amino acids. Deletions cut 5 bases from V and 8 bases from J, with 15 bases between. The CDR3, as DNA: TGTGCCAGCTCAACCAGGGTGACATCCGAAAAACTGTTTTTT. Its protein product is CASSTRVTSEKLFF.

This clone has a single count. This chain links TRBV7-9 with TRBJ2-5, with a weak D call TRBD1 (7 bases). This CDR3 spans 13 amino acids. Germline values: CDR1 SEHNR, CDR2 FQNEAQ (reference sequence). The germline V and J ends were trimmed by 6 bases and 5 bases, with 13 bases remaining between them. CDR3 bases: TGTGCCAGCAGAGGGGCAGGGGGGGAGACCCAGTACTTC. Its protein is CASRGAGGETQYF.

V gene TRBV10-3 combines with J gene TRBJ1-6; 9 bases match TRBD1. The CDR3 extends over 15 amino acids. Germline CDR1 reads ENHRY; CDR2 reads SYGVKD. The J segment lost 6 bases and the V segment lost 0 bases, leaving 0 bases of the junction unmatched. The CDR3 nucleotides read TGTGCCATCAGTGAGTCGACAGGGGGTAATTCACCCCTCCACTTT. It is translated as CAISESTGGNSPLHF.

This sequence joins TRBV6-2 or TRBV6-3 and TRBJ1-1; D gene ambiguous. The CDR3 has 16 amino acids. V lost 5 bases, J lost 5 bases, and 21 bases lay in between. CDR1 and CDR2 from the germline V gene are MNHEY and SVGEGT. CDR3 region: CASSRGLSFSGTEAFF. DNA for the CDR3: TGTGCCAGCAGTCGGGGATTATCGTTCTCGGGTACTGAAGCTTTCTTT.

The V and J genes are TRBV24-1 and TRBJ1-5; TRBD1 is a possible D gene (5 bases). Germline CDR1 KGHDR, CDR2 SFDVKD. The CDR3 is 16 amino acids. Trimming removed 12 bases from V and 0 bases from J, with 20 bases in between. CDR3 sequence (DNA): TGTGCCCCACATAGCCAGGGTGCCTATAGCAATCAGCCCCAGCATTTT. This gives the protein CAPHSQGAYSNQPQHF.

In its sample, this clone was seen once. The CDR3 sequence: CASSLYEATGNTIYF. The CDR3 nucleotides read TGTGCCAGCAGTTTATATGAGGCTACTGGAAACACCATATATTTT. The chain joins TRBV7-6 to TRBJ1-3; D gene ambiguous. Germline values: CDR1 SGHVS, CDR2 FNYEAQ. The CDR3 has 15 residues. Deletions cut 6 bases from V and 2 bases from J, with 14 bases between. The whole variable domain, filled in from reference TRBV7-6 and TRBJ1-3, reads GAGVSQSPRYKVTKRGQDVALRCDPISGHVSLYWYRQALGQGPEFLTYFNYEAQQDKSGLPNDRFSAERPEGSISTLTIQRTEQRDSAMYRCASSLYEATGNTIYFGEGSWLTVV.

The V call is TRBV10-3, the J call TRBJ2-2, with 8 positions matching TRBD2. The CDR3 covers 18 residues. V gave up 0 bases and J gave up 0 bases; unmatched junction bases: 6. Germline V gene data show CDR1 as ENHRY and CDR2 as SYGVKD. The CDR3 loop is CAISESLSSGSNTGELFF. The CDR3 region has the DNA TGTGCCATCAGTGAGTCGTTGTCTAGCGGGTCGAACACCGGGGAGCTGTTTTTT.

The chain combines TRBV5-1 with TRBJ1-1, with D possibly being TRBD1 (5 bases). This CDR3 spans 14 amino acids. Per germline, CDR1 SGHRS and CDR2 YFSETQ. V lost 5 bases and J lost 0, with 11 bases in between. The CDR3 loop reads CASSQGGVNTEAFF. CDR3 in DNA: TGCGCCAGCAGTCAGGGTGGAGTGAACACTGAAGCTTTCTTT.

This chain links TRBV9 with TRBJ2-1; D is undetermined. Germline V gene sequence: CDR1 SGDLS, CDR2 YYNGEE. Trimming shortened V by 0 bases and J by 2 bases, and 9 bases separated the two germline ends. CDR3 size: 15 residues. The CDR3 protein is CASSVAASPYNEQFF. The CDR3 nucleotides are TGTGCCAGCAGCGTAGCGGCTAGTCCCTACAATGAGCAGTTCTTC.

The genes are TRBV5-6 and TRBJ2-7; 8 bases are a match to TRBD2. After removal of 4 bases from V and 6 bases from J, the junction contained 12 bases not matched to a gene. The germline CDR1 and CDR2 sequences are SGHDT and YYEEEE. CDR3 length: 15 residues. CDR3 nucleotides: TGTGCCAGCAGCCTCGGGACTAGGCAGGGTCGCGAGCAGTACTTC. Residues: CASSLGTRQGREQYF.

The rearrangement uses TRBV15 and TRBJ2-5; TRBD1 might be the D (5 bases). CDR1 is LNHNV and CDR2 is YYDKDF in the germline V gene (reference sequence). V was cut by 0 bases and J by 4 bases, with 9 bases left in between. This CDR3 is built from 14 residues. In DNA form, the CDR3 reads TGTGCCACCAGCAGAGACAAGGGGATAGAGACCCAGTACTTC. The encoded protein is CATSRDKGIETQYF.

The rearrangement links TRBV7-8 to TRBJ2-7; TRBD1 is a possible D gene (5 bases). In germline, CDR1 is SGHVS, CDR2 FQNEAQ. The CDR3 is 15 residues long. V was clipped by 5 bases and J by 4 bases, with 18 bases between them. This CDR3 is CASSPTRTKVYEQYF. The CDR3 DNA reads as TGTGCCAGCAGCCCAACCCGGACAAAGGTGTACGAGCAGTACTTC.

As regards this clone: One end of the junction is discordant with germline, which a read error may explain. The chain carries TRBV15 and TRBJ2-7; 10 nucleotides match TRBD1. The CDR3 has 16 residues. In germline, CDR1 is LNHNV, CDR2 YYDKDF (reference sequence). CDR3 in amino acids: CATSREQPTGGYGQYF. The CDR3 DNA reads TGTGCCACCAGCAGAGAACAGCCGACAGGGGGCTACGGGCAGTACTTC.

V gene TRBV27 combines with J gene TRBJ1-3; 8 positions agree with TRBD1. V dropped 6 bases and J dropped 3; count of bases not matched to a gene: 7. Germline lookup yields CDR1 MNHEY and CDR2 SMNVEV (reference sequence). The CDR3 loop spans 15 amino acids. CDR3 sequence: CASSLTGALGNTIYF. The CDR3 DNA reads TGTGCCAGCAGCTTGACAGGGGCGCTTGGAAACACCATATATTTT.